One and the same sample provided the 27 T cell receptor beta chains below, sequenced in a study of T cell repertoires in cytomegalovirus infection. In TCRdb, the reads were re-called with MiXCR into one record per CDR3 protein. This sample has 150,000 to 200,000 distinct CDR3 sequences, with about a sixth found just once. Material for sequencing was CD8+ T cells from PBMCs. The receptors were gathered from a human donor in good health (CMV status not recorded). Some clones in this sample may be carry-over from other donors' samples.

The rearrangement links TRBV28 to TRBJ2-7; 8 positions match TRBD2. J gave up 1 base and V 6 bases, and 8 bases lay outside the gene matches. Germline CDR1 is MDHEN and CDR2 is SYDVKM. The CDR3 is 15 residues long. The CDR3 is CASRERAGGSYEQYF. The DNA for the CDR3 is TGTGCCAGCAGGGAACGGGCGGGGGGTTCCTACGAGCAGTACTTC.

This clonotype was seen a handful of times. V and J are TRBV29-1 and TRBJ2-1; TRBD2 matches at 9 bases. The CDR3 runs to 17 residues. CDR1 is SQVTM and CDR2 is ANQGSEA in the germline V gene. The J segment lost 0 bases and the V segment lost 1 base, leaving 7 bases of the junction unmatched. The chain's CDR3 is CSVEGSGGMSSYNEQFF. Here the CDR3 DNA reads TGCAGCGTTGAAGGCAGCGGGGGGATGAGCTCCTACAATGAGCAGTTCTTC.

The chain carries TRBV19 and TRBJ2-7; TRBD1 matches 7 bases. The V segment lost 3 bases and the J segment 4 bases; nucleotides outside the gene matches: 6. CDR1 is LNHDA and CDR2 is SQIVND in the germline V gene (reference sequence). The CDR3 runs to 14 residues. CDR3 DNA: TGTGCCAGTAGTATTGACAGGGAAGGATACGAGCAGTACTTC. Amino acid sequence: CASSIDREGYEQYF. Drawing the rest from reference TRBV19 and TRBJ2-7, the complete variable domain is DGGITQSPKYLFRKEGQNVTLSCEQNLNHDAMYWYRQDPGQGLRLIYYSQIVNDFQKGDIAEGYSVSREKKESFPLTVTSAQKNPTAFYLCASSIDREGYEQYFGPGTRLTVT.

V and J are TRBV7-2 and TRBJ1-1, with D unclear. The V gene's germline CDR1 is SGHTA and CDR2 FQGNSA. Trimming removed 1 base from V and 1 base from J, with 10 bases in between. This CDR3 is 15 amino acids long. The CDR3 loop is CASSLVSLPNTEAFF. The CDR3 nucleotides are TGTGCCAGCAGCTTAGTGAGCCTTCCGAACACTGAAGCTTTCTTT.

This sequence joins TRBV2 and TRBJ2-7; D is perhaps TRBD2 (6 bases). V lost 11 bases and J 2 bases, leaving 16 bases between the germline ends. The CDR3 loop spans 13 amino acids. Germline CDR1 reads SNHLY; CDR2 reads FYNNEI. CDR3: CACIGGPAYEQYF. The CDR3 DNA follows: TGTGCCTGCATCGGGGGACCGGCCTACGAGCAGTACTTC.

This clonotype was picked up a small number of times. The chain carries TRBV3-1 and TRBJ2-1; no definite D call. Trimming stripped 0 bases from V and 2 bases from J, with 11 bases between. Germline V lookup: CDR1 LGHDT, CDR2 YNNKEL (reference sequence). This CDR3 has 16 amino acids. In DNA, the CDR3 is TGTGCCAGCAGCCAAGATGAAGGAGAGGCCTACAATGAGCAGTTCTTC. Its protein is CASSQDEGEAYNEQFF.

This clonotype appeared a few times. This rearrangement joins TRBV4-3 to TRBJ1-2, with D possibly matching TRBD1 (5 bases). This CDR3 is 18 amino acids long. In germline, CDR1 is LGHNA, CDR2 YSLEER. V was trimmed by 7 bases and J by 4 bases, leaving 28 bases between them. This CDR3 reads CASTLIYRGDTTFYGYTF. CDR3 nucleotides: TGCGCCAGCACACTCATATACCGGGGGGATACTACTTTCTATGGCTACACCTTC.

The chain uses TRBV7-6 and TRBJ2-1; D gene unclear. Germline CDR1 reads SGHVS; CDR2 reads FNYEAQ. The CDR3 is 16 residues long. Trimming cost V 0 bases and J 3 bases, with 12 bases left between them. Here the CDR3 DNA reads TGTGCCAGCAGCTTAGCCATTGGGCAACGCTACAATGAGCAGTTCTTC. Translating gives CASSLAIGQRYNEQFF.

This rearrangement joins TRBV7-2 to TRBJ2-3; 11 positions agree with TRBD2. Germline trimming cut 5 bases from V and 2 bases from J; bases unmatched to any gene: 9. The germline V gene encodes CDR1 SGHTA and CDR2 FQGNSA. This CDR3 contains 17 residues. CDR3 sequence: CASSPLGSGGVTDTQYF. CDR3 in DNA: TGTGCCAGCAGCCCTTTGGGTAGCGGGGGGGTCACAGATACGCAGTATTTT.

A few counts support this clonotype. CDR3 bases: TGTGCCACCGGTTGGGGGGTAGTAGGAGAAAAAAATGGCTACACCTTC. This codes for CATGWGVVGEKNGYTF. The chain carries TRBV28 and TRBJ1-2; D is possibly TRBD1 (5 bases). The CDR3 has 16 amino acids. Per the germline V gene, CDR1 is MDHEN and CDR2 is SYDVKM. V was shortened by 10 bases and J by 6 bases, with 27 bases between the two germline ends.

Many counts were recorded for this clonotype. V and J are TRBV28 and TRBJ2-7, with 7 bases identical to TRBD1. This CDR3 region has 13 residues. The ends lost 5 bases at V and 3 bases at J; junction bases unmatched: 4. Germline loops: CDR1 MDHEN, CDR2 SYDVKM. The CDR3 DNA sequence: TGTGCCAGCAGTCTCTGGGACAGCTACGAGCAGTACTTC. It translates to CASSLWDSYEQYF.

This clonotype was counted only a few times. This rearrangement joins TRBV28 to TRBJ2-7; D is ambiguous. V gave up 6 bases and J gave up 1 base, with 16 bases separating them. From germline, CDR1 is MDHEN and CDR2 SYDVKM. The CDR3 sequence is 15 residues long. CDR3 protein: CASSFGVHWSYEQYF. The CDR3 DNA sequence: TGTGCCAGCAGCTTTGGGGTCCACTGGTCCTACGAGCAGTACTTC.

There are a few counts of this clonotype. CDR3 sequence: CASRADSYGANVLTF. CDR3 in DNA: TGTGCCAGCAGGGCCGACAGTTACGGGGCCAACGTCCTGACTTTC. The chain employs TRBV2 and TRBJ2-6; a possible D gene is TRBD1 (5 bases). The CDR3 totals 15 residues. Germline values: CDR1 SNHLY, CDR2 FYNNEI. Trimming cost V 6 bases and J 4 bases, with 13 bases left between them.

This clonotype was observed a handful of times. The CDR3: CASNEIGPHPLNSETQYF. CDR3 sequence (DNA): TGTGCCAGCAACGAGATAGGGCCACACCCCCTGAATAGTGAGACCCAGTACTTC. The V call is TRBV27, the J call TRBJ2-5; D unresolved. The CDR3 spans 18 residues. Looked up from germline, CDR1 is MNHEY and CDR2 is SMNVEV (reference sequence). The V end lost 7 bases, the J end lost 5 bases, and 29 bases lay between the germline ends.

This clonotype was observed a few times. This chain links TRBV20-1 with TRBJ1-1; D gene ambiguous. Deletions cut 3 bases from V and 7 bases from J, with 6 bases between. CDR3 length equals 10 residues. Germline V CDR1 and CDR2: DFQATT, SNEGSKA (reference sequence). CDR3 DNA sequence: TGCAGTGCTAGGCGGCTTGAAGCTTTCTTT. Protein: CSARRLEAFF.

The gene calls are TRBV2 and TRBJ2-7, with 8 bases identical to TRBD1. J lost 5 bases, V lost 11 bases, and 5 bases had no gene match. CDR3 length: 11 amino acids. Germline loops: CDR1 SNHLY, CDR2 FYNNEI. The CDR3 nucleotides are TGTGCCGGACAGGGAAGCCACGAGCAGTACTTC. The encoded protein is CAGQGSHEQYF.

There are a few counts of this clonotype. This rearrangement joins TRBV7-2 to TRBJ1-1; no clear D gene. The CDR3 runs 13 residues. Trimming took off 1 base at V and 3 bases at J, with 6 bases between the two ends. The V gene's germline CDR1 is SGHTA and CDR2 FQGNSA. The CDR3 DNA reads TGTGCCAGCAGCTTAGTTATGGACACTGAAGCTTTCTTT. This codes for CASSLVMDTEAFF.

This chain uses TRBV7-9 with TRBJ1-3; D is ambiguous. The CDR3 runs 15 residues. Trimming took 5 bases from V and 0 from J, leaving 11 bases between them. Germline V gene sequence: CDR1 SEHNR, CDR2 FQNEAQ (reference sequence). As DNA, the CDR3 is TGTGCCAGCAGCCCCTCCGGGAACTCTGGAAACACCATATATTTT. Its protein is CASSPSGNSGNTIYF.

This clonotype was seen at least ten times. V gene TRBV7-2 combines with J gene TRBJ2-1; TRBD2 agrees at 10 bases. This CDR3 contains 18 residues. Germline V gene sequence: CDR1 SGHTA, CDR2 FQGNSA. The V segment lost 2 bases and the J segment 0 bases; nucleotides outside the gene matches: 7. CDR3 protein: CASSLIAGGVPSYNEQFF. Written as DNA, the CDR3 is TGTGCCAGCAGCTTAATAGCGGGGGGCGTCCCCTCCTACAATGAGCAGTTCTTC.

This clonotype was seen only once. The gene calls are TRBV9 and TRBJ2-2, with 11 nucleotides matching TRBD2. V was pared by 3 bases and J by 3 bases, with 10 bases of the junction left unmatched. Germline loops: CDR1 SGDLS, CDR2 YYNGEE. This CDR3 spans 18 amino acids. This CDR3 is CASSEGVAGGRYTGELFF. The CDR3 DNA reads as TGTGCCAGCAGCGAGGGGGTAGCGGGGGGGCGTTACACCGGGGAGCTGTTTTTT. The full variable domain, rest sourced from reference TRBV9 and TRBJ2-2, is DSGVTQTPKHLITATGQRVTLRCSPRSGDLSVYWYQQSLDQGLQFLIQYYNGEERAKGNILERFSAQQFPDLHSELNLSSLELGDSALYFCASSEGVAGGRYTGELFFGEGSRLTVL.

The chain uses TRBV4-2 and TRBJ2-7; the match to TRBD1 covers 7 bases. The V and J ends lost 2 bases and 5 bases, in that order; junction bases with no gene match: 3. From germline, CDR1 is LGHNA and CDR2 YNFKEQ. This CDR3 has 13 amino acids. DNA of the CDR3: TGTGCCAGCAGCCAATCTCAGGGGGACGAGCAGTACTTC. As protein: CASSQSQGDEQYF.

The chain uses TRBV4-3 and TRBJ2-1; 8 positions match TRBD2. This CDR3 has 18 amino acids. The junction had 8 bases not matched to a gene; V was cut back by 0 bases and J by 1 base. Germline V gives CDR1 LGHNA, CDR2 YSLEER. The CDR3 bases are TGCGCCAGCAGCCAAGATCGGAGCGGGGGCCCTTCCTACAATGAGCAGTTCTTC. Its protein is CASSQDRSGGPSYNEQFF.

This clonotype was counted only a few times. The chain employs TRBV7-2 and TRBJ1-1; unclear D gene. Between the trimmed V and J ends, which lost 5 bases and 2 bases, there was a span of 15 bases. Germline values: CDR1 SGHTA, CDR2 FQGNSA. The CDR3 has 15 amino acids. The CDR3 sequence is CASSGWGGINTEAFF. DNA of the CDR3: TGTGCCAGCAGCGGATGGGGAGGGATTAACACTGAAGCTTTCTTT. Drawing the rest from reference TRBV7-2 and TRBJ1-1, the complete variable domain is GAGVSQSPSNKVTEKGKDVELRCDPISGHTALYWYRQSLGQGLEFLIYFQGNSAPDKSGLPSDRFSAERTGGSVSTLTIQRTQQEDSAVYLCASSGWGGINTEAFFGQGTRLTVV.

In DNA, the CDR3 is TGTGCCAGCAGCTTAGTAGAGATAGCTGAGCTTACCTTC. As protein: CASSLVEIAELTF. This sequence joins TRBV7-8 and TRBJ1-2; no firm D call. Trimming stripped 1 base from V and 14 bases from J, with 17 bases between. CDR3 length equals 13 residues. CDR1 and CDR2 (germline): SGHVS, FQNEAQ.

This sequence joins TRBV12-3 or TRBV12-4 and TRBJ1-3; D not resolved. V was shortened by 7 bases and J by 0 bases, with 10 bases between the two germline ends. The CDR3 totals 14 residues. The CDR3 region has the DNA TGTGCCAGCACCTTTGGAATCTCTGGAAACACCATATATTTT. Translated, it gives CASTFGISGNTIYF.

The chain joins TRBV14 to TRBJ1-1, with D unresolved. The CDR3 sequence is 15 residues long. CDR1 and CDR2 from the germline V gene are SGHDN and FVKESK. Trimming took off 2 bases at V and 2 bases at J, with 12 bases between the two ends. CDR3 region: CASSQLIGVNTEAFF. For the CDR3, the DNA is TGTGCCAGCAGCCAACTAATAGGAGTTAACACTGAAGCTTTCTTT.

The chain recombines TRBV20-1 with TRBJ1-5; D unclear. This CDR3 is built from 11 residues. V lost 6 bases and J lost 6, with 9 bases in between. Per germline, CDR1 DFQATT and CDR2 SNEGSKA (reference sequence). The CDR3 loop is CSAGLVQPQHF. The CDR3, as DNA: TGCAGTGCCGGTTTGGTTCAGCCCCAGCATTTT.